The 31 T cell receptor beta chains given below trace back to one sample, sequenced in a study of blood T cell repertoires in COVID-19. Libraries were prepared by immunoSEQ multiplex PCR; TCRdb keeps only in-frame clonotypes and omits some of them. This sample has some 200,000 clones; about 86% occur once, and the top ten carry around 9%. Input material: PBMCs or T cells enriched from blood (not recorded which). These receptors all stem from a woman in her forties or fifties with acute COVID-19.

The CDR3 DNA sequence: TGTGCCAGCAGCCAGGACAGGGTGGATAATTCACCCCTCCACTTT. It yields the protein CASSQDRVDNSPLHF. The chain combines TRBV7-8 with TRBJ1-6; 8 nucleotides line up with TRBD1. V lost 5 bases, J lost 5 bases, and 5 bases stayed unmatched. The length of the CDR3 is 15 residues. Germline CDR1 SGHVS, CDR2 FQNEAQ.

This clone was observed once. The chain combines TRBV6-4 with TRBJ2-3; D ambiguous. Deletions cut 6 bases from V and 5 bases from J, with 9 bases between. Germline CDR1 is MRHNA and CDR2 is SNTAGT. CDR3 length: 12 residues. The CDR3 loop reads CASRDRLDTQYF. CDR3 DNA sequence: TGTGCCAGCAGGGATAGACTAGATACGCAGTATTTT.

V gene TRBV7-2 combines with J gene TRBJ2-7, with TRBD2 identical over 8 bases. The CDR3 has 15 residues. Germline loops: CDR1 SGHTA, CDR2 FQGNSA. V dropped 3 bases and J dropped 2; count of bases not matched to a gene: 6. DNA of the CDR3: TGTGCCAGCAGCTTTAGGCGGGGGGACACCTACGAGCAGTACTTC. Protein: CASSFRRGDTYEQYF. Complete variable domain (other parts from reference TRBV7-2 and TRBJ2-7): GAGVSQSPSNKVTEKGKDVELRCDPISGHTALYWYRQSLGQGLEFLIYFQGNSAPDKSGLPSDRFSAERTGGSVSTLTIQRTQQEDSAVYLCASSFRRGDTYEQYFGPGTRLTVT.

This chain joins TRBV7-3 and TRBJ2-3; 7 bases are a match to TRBD1. V lost 4 bases to trimming and J lost 0 bases; unmatched junction nucleotides: 4. This CDR3 contains 15 residues. Per the germline V gene, CDR1 is SGHTA and CDR2 is FQGTGA. The CDR3 loop is CASSSTGISTDTQYF. CDR3 coding DNA: TGTGCCAGCAGCTCGACAGGGATTAGCACAGATACGCAGTATTTT.

This clone turned up a few times. V is TRBV4-3 and J is TRBJ1-1, with D possibly TRBD1 on 5 matching bases. Trimming shortened V by 1 base and J by 2 bases, and 11 bases separated the two germline ends. The CDR3 runs to 15 residues. CDR1 and CDR2 (germline): LGHNA, YSLEER. The CDR3 loop reads CASSQVAGANTEAFF. Written as DNA, the CDR3 is TGCGCCAGCAGCCAAGTAGCTGGGGCCAACACTGAAGCTTTCTTT.

This clone was observed a few times. The chain carries TRBV5-8 and TRBJ2-7; D is possibly TRBD1 (5 bases). The CDR3 length is 14 residues. V was cut by 0 bases and J by 2 bases, with 9 bases left in between. Germline values: CDR1 SGHTS, CDR2 YDEGEE. The CDR3 coding sequence is TGTGCCAGCAGCTTGGAGGGGAACGCCTACGAGCAGTACTTC. Translated, it gives CASSLEGNAYEQYF. The full variable domain, completed using reference TRBV5-8 and TRBJ2-7, is EAGVTQSPTHLIKTRGQQATLRCSPISGHTSVYWYQQALGLGLQFLLWYDEGEERNRGNFPPRFSGRQFPNYSSELNVNALELEDSALYLCASSLEGNAYEQYFGPGTRLTVT.

The rearrangement joins TRBV19 to TRBJ2-6, with a possible D match to TRBD2 (5 bases). V lost 5 bases, J lost 0 bases, and 14 bases lay in between. The CDR3 consists of 17 residues. Looked up from germline, CDR1 is LNHDA and CDR2 is SQIVND (reference sequence). CDR3 DNA: TGTGCCAGTAGTCGAAGGCCGGGGTCCTCTGGGGCCAACGTCCTGACTTTC. Residues: CASSRRPGSSGANVLTF.

The V call is TRBV4-3, the J call TRBJ1-2; D perhaps matches TRBD1 (5 bases). This CDR3 spans 15 amino acids. Trimming stripped 0 bases from V and 4 bases from J, with 12 bases between. The germline CDR1 and CDR2 sequences are LGHNA and YSLEER. In DNA form, the CDR3 reads TGCGCCAGCAGCCAAGATCGGGGGGACCTCTATGGCTACACCTTC. Its protein is CASSQDRGDLYGYTF.

The chain is built from TRBV7-3 and TRBJ2-5, with D hard to call. The length of the CDR3 is 13 residues. Germline CDR1 SGHTA, CDR2 FQGTGA. Trimming pared 2 bases from V and 2 bases from J, leaving 6 bases between. CDR3 sequence reads: CASSLWQQETQYF. CDR3 DNA: TGTGCCAGCAGCTTATGGCAGCAAGAGACCCAGTACTTC. Full variable domain (missing parts from reference TRBV7-3 and TRBJ2-5): GAGVSQTPSNKVTEKGKYVELRCDPISGHTALYWYRQSLGQGPEFLIYFQGTGAADDSGLPNDRFFAVRPEGSVSTLKIQRTERGDSAVYLCASSLWQQETQYFGPGTRLLVL.

The chain has TRBV7-3 and TRBJ2-3, with no clear D. Trimming pared 5 bases from V and 0 bases from J, leaving 9 bases between. Germline V CDR1 and CDR2: SGHTA, FQGTGA. CDR3 length: 14 residues. The DNA for the CDR3 is TGTGCCAGCAGCCTAGATCCTAGCACAGATACGCAGTATTTT. Translation: CASSLDPSTDTQYF. Variable domain in full (rest from reference TRBV7-3 and TRBJ2-3): GAGVSQTPSNKVTEKGKYVELRCDPISGHTALYWYRQSLGQGPEFLIYFQGTGAADDSGLPNDRFFAVRPEGSVSTLKIQRTERGDSAVYLCASSLDPSTDTQYFGPGTRLTVL.

The gene calls are TRBV7-2 and TRBJ1-6; tentatively, D is TRBD1 (5 bases). Per the germline V gene, CDR1 is SGHTA and CDR2 is FQGNSA. The CDR3 runs 14 residues. The V end lost 3 bases, the J end lost 7 bases, and 10 bases lay between the germline ends. CDR3 DNA: TGTGCCAGCAGCTTTGACAGCCTCAATTCACCCCTCCACTTT. This codes for CASSFDSLNSPLHF.

V gene TRBV25-1 combines with J gene TRBJ1-1; weak D call: TRBD1 (5 bases). Germline CDR1 and CDR2: MGHDK and SYGVNS. There are 13 residues in the CDR3. The V gene lost 5 bases and the J gene lost 11 bases, with 18 bases spanning the gap. CDR3 amino acids: CASSMGPAAGAFF. CDR3 sequence (DNA): TGTGCCAGCAGTATGGGACCCGCGGCGGGGGCTTTCTTT.

The rearrangement joins TRBV7-2 to TRBJ2-2; 7 nucleotides agree with TRBD1. The V segment lost 5 bases and the J segment 4 bases; nucleotides outside the gene matches: 7. This CDR3 is 15 amino acids long. Germline CDR1 SGHTA, CDR2 FQGNSA. CDR3 DNA sequence: TGTGCCAGCAGCCCACAGGGGCGCGGCACCGGGGAGCTGTTTTTT. Translated: CASSPQGRGTGELFF.

The J gene is TRBJ2-1, the V gene TRBV28, with a possible D match to TRBD2 (5 bases). V was trimmed by 7 bases and J by 9 bases, leaving 19 bases between them. CDR3 length equals 14 residues. CDR1 and CDR2 from the germline V gene are MDHEN and SYDVKM. CDR3 protein: CASNRPGLEGEQFF. The CDR3 bases are TGTGCCAGCAACCGACCGGGTCTCGAGGGTGAGCAGTTCTTC. The full variable domain, its missing parts supplied by reference TRBV28 and TRBJ2-1, is DVKVTQSSRYLVKRTGEKVFLECVQDMDHENMFWYRQDPGLGLRLIYFSYDVKMKEKGDIPEGYSVSREKKERFSLILESASTNQTSMYLCASNRPGLEGEQFFGPGTRLTVL.

The V and J genes are TRBV29-1 and TRBJ2-1; the D is unclear. The germline V gene encodes CDR1 SQVTM and CDR2 ANQGSEA. The CDR3 has 14 amino acids. V lost 3 bases and J 0 bases, leaving 9 bases between the germline ends. The CDR3, as DNA: TGCAGCGTTGATCAGCGCCGCTCCTACAATGAGCAGTTCTTC. It is translated as CSVDQRRSYNEQFF.

In DNA, the CDR3 is TGTGCCAGCAGCGTATCCGGGACAGGGGGTCTTGAAGCTTTCTTT. Residues: CASSVSGTGGLEAFF. The chain carries TRBV7-9 and TRBJ1-1, with TRBD1 identical over 11 bases. The CDR3 has 15 residues. After removal of 5 bases from V and 7 bases from J, the junction contained 9 bases not matched to a gene. Germline CDR1 and CDR2: SEHNR and FQNEAQ (reference sequence).

The gene calls are TRBV5-1 and TRBJ2-1, with 9 bases that match TRBD2. Per germline, CDR1 SGHRS and CDR2 YFSETQ. The trim removed 0 bases at V and 8 bases at J, leaving 12 bases unmatched. This CDR3 contains 17 residues. CDR3 region: CASSLEARRGGVDEQFF. The CDR3 DNA sequence: TGCGCCAGCAGCTTGGAAGCCCGGCGGGGGGGTGTGGATGAGCAGTTCTTC.

In DNA form, the CDR3 reads TGTGCCAGCAGCTTGGATCCGGGACAGGGGACTGGCTACACCTTC. Encoded protein: CASSLDPGQGTGYTF. This sequence joins TRBV5-5 and TRBJ1-2, with 10 bases aligning to TRBD1. This CDR3 has 15 amino acids. Germline V lookup: CDR1 SGHKS, CDR2 YYEKEE (reference sequence). V lost 0 bases and J lost 7; bases outside the gene matches: 6.

CDR3 DNA sequence: TGCGCCAGCAGCTTGGCAACAGGGTCCACTGAAGCTTTCTTT. As protein: CASSLATGSTEAFF. This chain connects TRBV5-1 to TRBJ1-1, with D tentatively TRBD1 (6 bases). This CDR3 comprises 14 residues. In germline, CDR1 is SGHRS, CDR2 YFSETQ. V gave up 0 bases and J gave up 4 bases, with 10 bases separating them.

This clone was recorded a few times. This chain joins TRBV6-6 and TRBJ1-2; D unclear. This CDR3 spans 16 amino acids. Trimming pared 4 bases from V and 3 bases from J, leaving 18 bases between. The germline gives CDR1 MNHNY, CDR2 SVGAGI (reference sequence). For the CDR3, the DNA is TGTGCCAGCAGTTTCCCGGGTGCTACCCGGGACTATGGCTACACCTTC. This translates into CASSFPGATRDYGYTF.

The CDR3 nucleotides are TGCGCCAGCAGCTTGTCCGGGACAAGCAATCAGCCCCAGCATTTT. It codes for CASSLSGTSNQPQHF. V usage is TRBV5-1 and J usage is TRBJ1-5; possibly TRBD1 for D (6 bases). This CDR3 is 15 amino acids long. Deletions cut 1 base from V and 1 base from J, with 9 bases between. Looked up from germline, CDR1 is SGHRS and CDR2 is YFSETQ.

The genes are TRBV5-4 and TRBJ2-5; tentative D call: TRBD2 (5 bases). The germline CDR1 and CDR2 sequences are SGHNT and YYREEE (reference sequence). This CDR3 spans 15 amino acids. The V gene lost 1 base and the J gene lost 5 bases, with 15 bases spanning the gap. For the CDR3, the DNA is TGTGCCAGCAGCTTGCGGGGTCCTCAGGCGGAGACCCAGTACTTC. It codes for CASSLRGPQAETQYF.

The rearrangement joins TRBV10-3 to TRBJ1-1; D is unresolved. The CDR3 covers 12 residues. Looked up from germline, CDR1 is ENHRY and CDR2 is SYGVKD. V lost 6 bases to trimming and J lost 11 bases, with 16 bases between them. The CDR3, as DNA: TGTGCCATCAGCGATTCAGACTTGGATGCTTTCTTT. Encoded protein: CAISDSDLDAFF.

The J gene is TRBJ1-1, the V gene TRBV28; D gene unclear. Trimming cost V 2 bases and J 5 bases, with 9 bases left between them. The CDR3 contains 13 residues. Germline CDR1 and CDR2: MDHEN and SYDVKM. DNA of the CDR3: TGTGCCAGCAGTTTAGACCTACTAACTGAAGCTTTCTTT. Amino acids: CASSLDLLTEAFF.

The chain couples TRBV6-5 to TRBJ2-1; TRBD2 matches 10 bases. This CDR3 is 14 amino acids long. The germline gives CDR1 MNHEY, CDR2 SVGAGI. Losses at the gene ends were 3 bases for V and 6 bases for J; bases not matched to a gene: 2. CDR3 DNA sequence: TGTGCCAGCAGTTATAGCGGGGGGTCCAATGAGCAGTTCTTC. Translated: CASSYSGGSNEQFF.

This clone came up a few times. This chain links TRBV16 with TRBJ1-4; D gene ambiguous. The CDR3 is 14 amino acids. In germline, CDR1 is KGHSY, CDR2 FQNENV. With 6 bases removed from V and 7 bases from J, the gap between germline ends came to 15 bases. The CDR3 nucleotides read TGTGCCAGCAGTCAAACACGGTCGGGTGAAAAACTGTTTTTT. This codes for CASSQTRSGEKLFF.

The rearrangement links TRBV21-1 to TRBJ1-5; TRBD1 was called by the table and not checked on the DNA. TRBV21-1 is a pseudogene segment. This CDR3 region has 20 residues. Written as DNA, the CDR3 is TGTGCCAGCAGACCCAACTTCTGCGACAGGGTATTGAAGGGCAATCAGCCCCAGCATTTT. The encoded protein is CASRPNFCDRVLKGNQPQHF.

CDR3 sequence: CASSRTGLVIAEQYF. The CDR3 bases are TGTGCCAGCAGCCGTACGGGACTAGTTATTGCCGAGCAGTACTTC. This chain uses TRBV3-1 (or the pseudogene TRBV3-2) with TRBJ2-7; 8 bases match TRBD2. J gave up 6 bases and V 4 bases, and 11 bases lay outside the gene matches. The CDR3 contains 15 residues. Germline V CDR1 and CDR2: LGHDT, YNNKEL (reference sequence).

The rearrangement joins TRBV6-1 to TRBJ1-4; possible D gene TRBD1, 5 bases. V lost 2 bases to trimming and J lost 8 bases, with 21 bases between them. Germline CDR1 and CDR2: MNHNS and SASEGT. CDR3 length equals 17 residues. The CDR3 spells CASSEMAGQRFGEKLFF. The CDR3 DNA reads TGTGCCAGCAGTGAAATGGCAGGACAAAGATTCGGGGAAAAACTGTTTTTT.

The gene calls are TRBV6-6 and TRBJ2-3, with TRBD2 matching 9 bases. The CDR3 consists of 15 residues. Germline V gene data show CDR1 as MNHNY and CDR2 as SVGAGI (reference sequence). Unmatched junction bases numbered 5, after V lost 6 bases and J lost 1 base. The CDR3 loop is CASSVPSGGTDTQYF. CDR3 nucleotides: TGTGCCAGCAGCGTCCCTAGCGGGGGCACAGATACGCAGTATTTT.

The chain joins TRBV5-1 to TRBJ2-4, with D possibly matching TRBD1 (6 bases). The CDR3 contains 13 residues. Deletions cut 0 bases from V and 13 bases from J, with 14 bases between. Germline loops: CDR1 SGHRS, CDR2 YFSETQ. The CDR3 protein is CASSLDDRTQQYF. DNA of the CDR3: TGCGCCAGCAGCTTGGATGACAGGACCCAACAGTACTTC.